These 8 T cell receptor beta chains came from one sample sequenced in a study of T cell responses to AZD1222 COVID-19 vaccine. This table comes from immunoSEQ multiplex PCR, and its TCRdb copy is limited to in-frame clones, with some not included. The sample consists of 60,000 to 100,000 clones, just over 90% of them appearing once. Sequencing used peripheral blood, obtained on day 0 of MenACWY control vaccination. The receptors were gathered from an adult in good health.

This clone was seen just once. The chain joins TRBV6-1 to TRBJ1-2; no firm D call. Germline V CDR1 and CDR2: MNHNS, SASEGT. V gave up 1 base and J gave up 8 bases, with 8 bases separating them. The CDR3 consists of 12 residues. CDR3 sequence: CASSEVLGGYTF. Here the CDR3 DNA reads TGTGCCAGCAGTGAAGTCCTGGGAGGCTACACCTTC.

The V gene is TRBV10-3, the J gene TRBJ2-1; D remains ambiguous. Per the germline V gene, CDR1 is ENHRY and CDR2 is SYGVKD. Trimming cost V 0 bases and J 13 bases, with 10 bases left between them. The CDR3 has 12 residues. CDR3 in amino acids: CAISESLYSQFF. CDR3 DNA: TGTGCCATCAGTGAGTCACTATATTCCCAGTTCTTC.

This chain connects TRBV12-3 or TRBV12-4 to TRBJ2-5; the D is unclear. The CDR3 totals 13 residues. V lost 1 base and J 10 bases, leaving 13 bases between the germline ends. The CDR3 here is CASSLGLARDQYF. The CDR3 region has the DNA TGTGCCAGCAGTTTAGGTTTAGCAAGGGACCAGTACTTC.

The chain joins TRBV3-1 (or the pseudogene TRBV3-2) to TRBJ2-5; tentatively, D is TRBD2 (6 bases). V lost 8 bases and J 5 bases, leaving 6 bases between the germline ends. CDR3 length equals 10 residues. The germline CDR1 and CDR2 sequences are LGHDT and YNNKEL (reference sequence). The CDR3 spells CASGGETQYF. CDR3 DNA: TGTGCCAGCGGGGGGGAGACCCAGTACTTC.

This chain connects TRBV28 to TRBJ1-1; 7 bases fit TRBD1. This CDR3 is 12 amino acids long. V lost 5 bases and J lost 8; bases outside the gene matches: 5. Germline V gene data show CDR1 as MDHEN and CDR2 as SYDVKM. The chain's CDR3 is CASSATGEEAFF. The CDR3 coding sequence is TGTGCCAGCAGTGCCACAGGGGAAGAAGCTTTCTTT. Filled out from reference TRBV28 and TRBJ1-1, the complete variable domain reads DVKVTQSSRYLVKRTGEKVFLECVQDMDHENMFWYRQDPGLGLRLIYFSYDVKMKEKGDIPEGYSVSREKKERFSLILESASTNQTSMYLCASSATGEEAFFGQGTRLTVV.

V usage is TRBV15 and J usage is TRBJ2-2; D gene uncertain. The CDR3 covers 14 residues. V dropped 5 bases and J dropped 6 bases, with 13 bases sitting between them. Germline values: CDR1 LNHNV, CDR2 YYDKDF (reference sequence). The CDR3 DNA follows: TGTGCCACCAGCGCCCGCCTGGATGCCGGGGAGCTGTTTTTT. Residues: CATSARLDAGELFF.

J is TRBJ1-3 and V is TRBV11-3; D gene ambiguous. The CDR3 loop spans 14 amino acids. Trimming took 0 bases from V and 0 from J, leaving 3 bases between them. Looked up from germline, CDR1 is SGHNT and CDR2 is YENEEA. The CDR3 sequence: CASSLDLSGNTIYF. CDR3 in DNA: TGTGCCAGCAGCTTAGACCTCTCTGGAAACACCATATATTTT. Full variable domain (missing parts from reference TRBV11-3 and TRBJ1-3): EAGVVQSPRYKIIEKKQPVAFWCNPISGHNTLYWYLQNLGQGPELLIRYENEEAVDDSQLPKDRFSAERLKGVDSTLKIQPAELGDSAVYLCASSLDLSGNTIYFGEGSWLTVV.

This clone was detected once. The chain links TRBV2 to TRBJ2-7; either TRBD1 or TRBD2 may supply D (6 bases each). Per the germline V gene, CDR1 is SNHLY and CDR2 is FYNNEI. V was pared by 7 bases and J by 4 bases, with 11 bases between. The CDR3 has 12 residues. In nucleotides, the CDR3 is TGTGCCAGCAAGGGGGGTGGGTACGAGCAGTACTTC. Encoded protein: CASKGGGYEQYF. Drawing the rest from reference TRBV2 and TRBJ2-7, the complete variable domain is EPEVTQTPSHQVTQMGQEVILRCVPISNHLYFYWYRQILGQKVEFLVSFYNNEISEKSEIFDDQFSVERPDGSNFTLKIRSTKLEDSAMYFCASKGGGYEQYFGPGTRLTVT.